The source of this TCR beta chain is a study of blood T cells in healthy people across ages. With a J-beta primer mix and a sample-barcoded 5' primer, a second PCR ran roughly 6 to 12 cycles. Each CDR3 protein gets one entry after TCRdb re-called the 5' RACE reads with MiXCR. The table has 1.5 million to 1.8 million distinct CDR3 sequences, roughly 43% seen once; the top ten hold around 4%. Regarding this clonotype: The antigen remains undetermined.

Germline loops: CDR1 LGHNA, CDR2 YNFKEQ. This CDR3 is built from 16 residues. V lost 1 base and J lost 3; bases outside the gene matches: 3. Notes on the study in general: Researchers report that TCR beta diversity correlated strongly with naive T cell percentage. Underestimates were what the diversity estimates from one million T cells were considered to be. Naive CD4+ cells and diversity were both higher in long-lived donors than in aged donors.

J is TRBJ2-1 and V is TRBV4-2; 10 bases map to TRBD2. Sequenced material: blood. This sequence originates from a woman in her late teens or twenties in good health. CDR3 nucleotides: TGTGCCAGCAGCCAAGCCGGGACTAGCGACTACAATGAGCAGTTCTTC. Its protein product is CASSQAGTSDYNEQFF.